Below, 9 T cell receptor beta chains from the same sample are listed, as sequenced in a study of blood T cell repertoires in COVID-19. Some clones are missing from TCRdb's copy, which holds only in-frame ones; the method was immunoSEQ multiplex PCR. The table has roughly 48,000 clones, approximately 85% seen once; the top ten hold roughly 7%. Specimen: peripheral blood. The receptors were sampled from a man aged 35 to 55 with acute or convalescent COVID-19.

The V call is TRBV20-1, the J call TRBJ1-5; tentatively, D is TRBD1 (5 bases). The CDR3 totals 13 residues. V was trimmed by 3 bases and J by 5 bases, leaving 11 bases between them. CDR1 DFQATT and CDR2 SNEGSKA come from the germline V gene (reference sequence). DNA of the CDR3: TGCAGTGCTAGTGTCCAGGGCTATCAGCCCCAGCATTTT. Protein: CSASVQGYQPQHF.

V and J are TRBV5-1 and TRBJ1-1; possible D gene TRBD1, 5 bases. Trimming removed 7 bases from V and 1 base from J, with 14 bases in between. Germline CDR1 and CDR2: SGHRS and YFSETQ. This CDR3 region has 14 residues. In nucleotides, the CDR3 is TGCGCCAGCTCCCACCAGGGTCGGAACACTGAAGCTTTCTTT. This sequence encodes CASSHQGRNTEAFF.

This rearrangement joins TRBV28 to TRBJ2-6, with no clear D. The CDR3 spans 14 residues. The V and J ends lost 5 bases and 0 bases respectively, with 5 bases between them. Germline V gives CDR1 MDHEN, CDR2 SYDVKM. CDR3 in DNA: TGTGCCAGCAGTAGGAGCTCTGGGGCCAACGTCCTGACTTTC. Amino acid sequence: CASSRSSGANVLTF.

The rearrangement uses TRBV10-2 and TRBJ1-1, with no clear D. This CDR3 is 12 amino acids long. The germline V gene has CDR1 WSHSY and CDR2 SAAADI. V lost 8 bases and J 6 bases, leaving 13 bases between the germline ends. For the CDR3, the DNA is TGCGCCAGCTCTTATCGGGATTCTGAAGCTTTCTTT. Translation: CASSYRDSEAFF.

The chain couples TRBV11-2 to TRBJ1-1, with D uncertain. Trimming removed 4 bases at V and 1 base at J, with 10 bases between. CDR1 is SGHAT, CDR2 FQNNGV, per germline. The CDR3 covers 14 residues. The CDR3 DNA reads TGTGCCAGCAGCTCCCACTCAAGGAACACTGAAGCTTTCTTT. Amino acid sequence: CASSSHSRNTEAFF.

This chain links TRBV5-1 with TRBJ2-2; TRBD1 is a possible D gene (5 bases). The CDR3 has 16 amino acids. Per the germline V gene, CDR1 is SGHRS and CDR2 is YFSETQ. Between the trimmed V and J ends, which lost 6 bases and 1 base, there was a span of 16 bases. The DNA for the CDR3 is TGCGCCAGCACCTCTTTCGGACACTTGAACACCGGGGAGCTGTTTTTT. Translation: CASTSFGHLNTGELFF. The full variable domain, its missing parts supplied by reference TRBV5-1 and TRBJ2-2, is KAGVTQTPRYLIKTRGQQVTLSCSPISGHRSVSWYQQTPGQGLQFLFEYFSETQRNKGNFPGRFSGRQFSNSRSEMNVSTLELGDSALYLCASTSFGHLNTGELFFGEGSRLTVL.

The chain joins TRBV7-8 to TRBJ2-5; no clear D gene. The CDR3 is made up of 13 amino acids. Trimming pared 5 bases from V and 4 bases from J, leaving 11 bases between. The germline CDR1 and CDR2 sequences are SGHVS and FQNEAQ. The CDR3: CASSQELGETQYF. In DNA, the CDR3 is TGTGCCAGCAGCCAGGAGTTGGGAGAGACCCAGTACTTC. The variable domain in full, with the rest retrieved from reference TRBV7-8 and TRBJ2-5, is GAGVSQSPRYKVAKRGQDVALRCDPISGHVSLFWYQQALGQGPEFLTYFQNEAQLDKSGLPSDRFFAERPEGSVSTLKIQRTQQEDSAVYLCASSQELGETQYFGPGTRLLVL.

The V and J genes are TRBV2 and TRBJ2-1, with D possibly matching TRBD2 (6 bases). Per the germline V gene, CDR1 is SNHLY and CDR2 is FYNNEI. The V and J ends lost 3 bases and 15 bases respectively, with 6 bases between them. The CDR3 runs 9 residues. CDR3 amino acids: CASSEGGFF. The CDR3 bases are TGTGCCAGCAGTGAGGGGGGGTTCTTC.

This chain connects TRBV27 to TRBJ1-5; 10 bases fit TRBD1. The CDR3 extends over 13 amino acids. The V gene's germline CDR1 is MNHEY and CDR2 SMNVEV (reference sequence). V lost 8 bases to trimming and J lost 7 bases; unmatched junction nucleotides: 5. This CDR3 is CASWDRGKQPQHF. CDR3 sequence (DNA): TGTGCCAGCTGGGACAGGGGTAAGCAGCCCCAGCATTTT.